Listed below are T cell receptor beta chains from one sample, sequenced in a study of CD8 T cells in ankylosing spondylitis. MiXCR was run by TCRdb on the 5' RACE reads, yielding one entry per CDR3 protein. The sample shows approximately 350,000 distinct CDR3 sequences, 14% to 15% of them seen only once. The sequenced material came from blood, either unsorted or a sorted T cell fraction (not recorded which). The receptors shown here come from a male donor with ankylosing spondylitis or in good health (not recorded which). The CDR3 runs from the conserved cysteine through the conserved F or W. D genes are given only for firm matches. Some rows have no size entry. The others give once, few or many, or a class for an expanded clone.

d_gene	j_gene	v_gene	abundance	CDR3nt	CDR3aa
-	TRBJ2-3	TRBV12-3/TRBV12-4	-	TGTGCCAGCAGCCCCCACGGGGGAGGCACAGATACGCAGTATTTT	CASSPHGGGTDTQYF
TRBD2	TRBJ2-1	TRBV5-1	-	TGCGCCAGCAGCCGCGGGACTAGCGGGCTCAATGAGCAGTTCTTC	CASSRGTSGLNEQFF
-	TRBJ1-3	TRBV6-5	-	TGTGCCAGCAGTTCCCGGAGGTCTGGAAACACCATATATTTT	CASSSRRSGNTIYF
-	TRBJ2-3	TRBV19	-	TGTGCCAGTACCACCCAGGGTACCACAGATACGCAGTATTTT	CASTTQGTTDTQYF
-	TRBJ1-5	TRBV12-3/TRBV12-4	few	TGTGCCAGCAGTGCCCGTGGGCCCCAGCATTTT	CASSARGPQHF
TRBD1	TRBJ2-7	TRBV4-1	few	TGCGCCAGCAGCCAAGAGTTTTCGGGACAGTTCTACGAGCAGTACTTC	CASSQEFSGQFYEQYF
TRBD2	TRBJ2-1	TRBV3-1	-	TGTGCCAGCAGCCAACCCAGCGGGGGTTCCTACAATGAGCAGTTCTTC	CASSQPSGGSYNEQFF
-	TRBJ1-6	TRBV11-3	-	TGTGCCAGCAGCTCGACACCCTATTCACCCCTCCACTTT	CASSSTPYSPLHF
-	TRBJ2-4	TRBV2	-	TGTGCCAGCATTTCCGACAGAGGTCTAGCCAAAAACATTCAGTACTTC	CASISDRGLAKNIQYF
TRBD2	TRBJ2-1	TRBV29-1	-	TGCAGCGTAGCAACTAGCGGGACAAGCGAGCAGTTCTTC	CSVATSGTSEQFF
-	TRBJ1-6	TRBV12-3/TRBV12-4	few	TGTGCCAGCACCCTCCAGCCTCCTGGGTCACCCCTCCACTTT	CASTLQPPGSPLHF
TRBD2	TRBJ2-1	TRBV19	-	TGTGCCAGTAGCACTAGCGGGAGATACAATGAGCAGTTCTTC	CASSTSGRYNEQFF
-	TRBJ2-2	TRBV3-1	few	TGTGCCAGCAGCCAAGTCTCCTTCACCGGGGAGCTGTTTTTT	CASSQVSFTGELFF
-	TRBJ1-1	TRBV29-1	many	TGCAGCGTAGAACAGCAAGCGAACACTGAAGCTTTCTTT	CSVEQQANTEAFF
TRBD2	TRBJ2-1	TRBV29-1	-	TGCAGCGTTCACTCGAGGGCTAGCGGGAGAAATGAGCAGTTCTTC	CSVHSRASGRNEQFF
-	TRBJ2-1	TRBV11-3	-	TGTGCCAGCAGCACATGGACAGCCTACAATGAGCAGTTCTTC	CASSTWTAYNEQFF
-	TRBJ2-1	TRBV6-1	few	TGTGCCAGCAGTGAAGGGGTGGTAGGGCTCAGGTCCTACAATGAGCAGTTCTTC	CASSEGVVGLRSYNEQFF
TRBD2	TRBJ2-2	TRBV12-5	few	TGTGCTAGTGGTCTCGGGACTACCAGCCAGGACACCGGGGAGCTGTTTTTT	CASGLGTTSQDTGELFF
-	TRBJ1-1	TRBV7-8	few	TGTGCCAGCAGCTTAGGCCCCAGGGAGGTGAGAGCTTTCTTT	CASSLGPREVRAFF
TRBD2	TRBJ2-3	TRBV5-1	few	TGCGCCAGCAGCTCGGGGACTAGCGGGATCACAGATACGCAGTATTTT	CASSSGTSGITDTQYF
-	TRBJ2-3	TRBV15	-	TGTGCCACCAGCAGAGGGGTACAAAGCACAGATACGCAGTATTTT	CATSRGVQSTDTQYF
TRBD1	TRBJ2-5	TRBV5-4	-	TGTGCCAGCAGCTATGGACAGGACCAAGAGACCCAGTACTTC	CASSYGQDQETQYF